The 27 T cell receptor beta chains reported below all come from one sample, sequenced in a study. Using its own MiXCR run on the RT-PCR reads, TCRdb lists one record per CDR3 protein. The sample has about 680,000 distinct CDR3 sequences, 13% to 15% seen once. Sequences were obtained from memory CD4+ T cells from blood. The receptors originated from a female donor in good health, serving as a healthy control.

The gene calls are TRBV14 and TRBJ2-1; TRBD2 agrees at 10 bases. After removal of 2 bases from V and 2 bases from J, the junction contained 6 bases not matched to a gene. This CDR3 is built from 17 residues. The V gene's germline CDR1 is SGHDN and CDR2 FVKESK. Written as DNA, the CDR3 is TGTGCCAGCAGCCAACCTCTAGCGGGAGTTACCTACAATGAGCAGTTCTTC. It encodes CASSQPLAGVTYNEQFF.

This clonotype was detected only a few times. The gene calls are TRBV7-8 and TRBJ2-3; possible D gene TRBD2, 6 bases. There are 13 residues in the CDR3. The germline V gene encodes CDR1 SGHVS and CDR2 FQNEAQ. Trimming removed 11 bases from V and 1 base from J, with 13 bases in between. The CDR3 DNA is TGTGCCGCGGCGGGCGGGGGCACAGATACGCAGTATTTT. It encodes CAAAGGGTDTQYF.

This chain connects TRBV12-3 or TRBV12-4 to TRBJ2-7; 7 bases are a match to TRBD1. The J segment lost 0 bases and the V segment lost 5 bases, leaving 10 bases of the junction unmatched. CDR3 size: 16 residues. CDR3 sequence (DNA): TGTGCCAGCAGTAACACAGGGGCGGTGAGCTCCTACGAGCAGTACTTC. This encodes CASSNTGAVSSYEQYF.

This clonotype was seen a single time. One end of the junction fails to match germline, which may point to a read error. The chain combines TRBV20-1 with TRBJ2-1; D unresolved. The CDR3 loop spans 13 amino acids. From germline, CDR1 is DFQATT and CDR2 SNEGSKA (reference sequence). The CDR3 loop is CSARGQVRNEQLF. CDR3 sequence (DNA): TGCAGTGCTAGAGGTCAGGTCAGGAATGAGCAGCTCTTC.

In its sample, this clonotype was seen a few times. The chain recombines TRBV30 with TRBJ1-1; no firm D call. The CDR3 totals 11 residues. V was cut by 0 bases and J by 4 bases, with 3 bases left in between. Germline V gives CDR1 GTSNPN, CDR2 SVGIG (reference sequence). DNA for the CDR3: TGTGCCTGGAGTGTGACCACTGAAGCTTTCTTT. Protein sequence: CAWSVTTEAFF.

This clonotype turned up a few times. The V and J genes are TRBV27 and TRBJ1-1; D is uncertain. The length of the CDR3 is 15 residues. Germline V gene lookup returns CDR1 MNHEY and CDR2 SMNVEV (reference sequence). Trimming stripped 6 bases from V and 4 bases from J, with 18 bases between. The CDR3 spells CASSPPTGVATEAFF. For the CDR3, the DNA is TGTGCCAGCAGCCCGCCAACCGGGGTGGCCACTGAAGCTTTCTTT.

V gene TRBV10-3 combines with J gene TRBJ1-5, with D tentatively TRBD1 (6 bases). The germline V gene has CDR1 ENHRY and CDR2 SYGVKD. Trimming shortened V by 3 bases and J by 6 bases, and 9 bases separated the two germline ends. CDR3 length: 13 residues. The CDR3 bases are TGTGCCATCAGTGAACAGGGTAGTCAGCCCCAGCATTTT. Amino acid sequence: CAISEQGSQPQHF.

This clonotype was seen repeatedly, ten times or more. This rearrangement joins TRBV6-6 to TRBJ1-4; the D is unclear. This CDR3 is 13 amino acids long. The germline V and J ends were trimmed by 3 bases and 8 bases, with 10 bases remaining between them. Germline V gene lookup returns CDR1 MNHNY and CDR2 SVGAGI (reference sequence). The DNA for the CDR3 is TGTGCCAGCAGTTATTCGTTTAGGGAAAAACTGTTTTTT. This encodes CASSYSFREKLFF.

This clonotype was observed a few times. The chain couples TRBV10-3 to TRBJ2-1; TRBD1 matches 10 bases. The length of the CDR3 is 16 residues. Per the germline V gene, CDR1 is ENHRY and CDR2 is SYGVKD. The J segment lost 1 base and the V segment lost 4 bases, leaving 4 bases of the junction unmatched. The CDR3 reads CAISGGQGISYNEQFF. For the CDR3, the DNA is TGTGCCATCAGTGGGGGACAGGGGATTTCCTACAATGAGCAGTTCTTC.

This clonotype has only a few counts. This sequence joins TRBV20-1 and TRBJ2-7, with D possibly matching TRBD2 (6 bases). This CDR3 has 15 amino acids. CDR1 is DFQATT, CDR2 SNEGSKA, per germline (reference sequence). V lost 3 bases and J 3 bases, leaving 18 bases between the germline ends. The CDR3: CSASRAAGGIYEQYF. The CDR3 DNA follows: TGCAGTGCTAGTCGGGCGGCTGGGGGGATCTACGAGCAGTACTTC.

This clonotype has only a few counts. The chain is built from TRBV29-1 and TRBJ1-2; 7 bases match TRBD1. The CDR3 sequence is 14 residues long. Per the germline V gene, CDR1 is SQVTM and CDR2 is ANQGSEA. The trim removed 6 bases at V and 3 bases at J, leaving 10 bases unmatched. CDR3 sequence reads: CSVRVEGAYYGYTF. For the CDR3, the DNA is TGCAGCGTCCGCGTTGAGGGGGCATACTATGGCTACACCTTC.

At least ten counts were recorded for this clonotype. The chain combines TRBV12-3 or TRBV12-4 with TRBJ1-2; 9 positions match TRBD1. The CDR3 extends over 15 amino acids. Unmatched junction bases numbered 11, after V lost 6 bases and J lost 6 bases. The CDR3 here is CASSQTTGTGHGYTF. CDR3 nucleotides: TGTGCCAGCAGCCAAACTACCGGGACAGGGCATGGCTACACCTTC.

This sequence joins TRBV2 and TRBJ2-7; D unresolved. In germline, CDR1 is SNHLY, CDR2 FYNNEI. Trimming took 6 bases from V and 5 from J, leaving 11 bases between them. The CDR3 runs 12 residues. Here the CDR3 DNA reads TGTGCCAGCAGAGGTGTTTCGGACGAGCAGTACTTC. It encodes CASRGVSDEQYF.

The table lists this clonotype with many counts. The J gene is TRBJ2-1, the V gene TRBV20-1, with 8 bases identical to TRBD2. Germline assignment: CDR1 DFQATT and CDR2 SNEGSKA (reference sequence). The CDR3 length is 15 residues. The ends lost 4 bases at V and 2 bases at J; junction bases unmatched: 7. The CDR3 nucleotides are TGCAGTGCTAAGTGGACTAGCTTGCCCTACAATGAGCAGTTCTTC. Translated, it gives CSAKWTSLPYNEQFF.

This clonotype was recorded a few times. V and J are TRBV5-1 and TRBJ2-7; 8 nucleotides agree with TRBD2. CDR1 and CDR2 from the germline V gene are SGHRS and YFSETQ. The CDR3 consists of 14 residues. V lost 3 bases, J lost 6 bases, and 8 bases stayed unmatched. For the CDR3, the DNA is TGCGCCAGCAGCTCGGGACTAGATCCCTTCGAGCAGTACTTC. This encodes CASSSGLDPFEQYF.

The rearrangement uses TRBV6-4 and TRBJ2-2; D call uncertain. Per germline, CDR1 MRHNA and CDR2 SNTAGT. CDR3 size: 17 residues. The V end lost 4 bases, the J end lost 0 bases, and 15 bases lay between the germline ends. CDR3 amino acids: CASSASPPGPNTGELFF. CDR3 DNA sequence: TGTGCCAGCAGTGCTTCCCCCCCCGGACCGAACACCGGGGAGCTGTTTTTT.

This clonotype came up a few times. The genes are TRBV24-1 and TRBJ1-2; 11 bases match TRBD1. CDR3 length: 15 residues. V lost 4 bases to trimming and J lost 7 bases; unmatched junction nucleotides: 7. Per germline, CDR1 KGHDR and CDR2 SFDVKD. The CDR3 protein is CATSDPGQGDGGYTF. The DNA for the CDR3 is TGTGCCACCAGTGACCCGGGACAGGGGGACGGTGGCTACACCTTC.

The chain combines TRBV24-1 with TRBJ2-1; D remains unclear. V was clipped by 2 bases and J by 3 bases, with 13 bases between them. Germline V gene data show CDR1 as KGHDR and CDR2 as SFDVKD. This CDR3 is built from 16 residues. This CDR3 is CATSDSALRDYNEQFF. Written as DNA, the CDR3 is TGTGCCACCAGTGATTCAGCGTTAAGGGACTACAATGAGCAGTTCTTC.

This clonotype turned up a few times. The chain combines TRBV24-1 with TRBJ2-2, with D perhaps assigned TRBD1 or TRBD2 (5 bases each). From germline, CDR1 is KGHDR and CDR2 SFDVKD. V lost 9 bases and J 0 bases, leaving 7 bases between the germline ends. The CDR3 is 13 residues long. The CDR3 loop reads CATGTANTGELFF. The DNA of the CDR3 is TGTGCCACCGGGACGGCGAACACCGGGGAGCTGTTTTTT.

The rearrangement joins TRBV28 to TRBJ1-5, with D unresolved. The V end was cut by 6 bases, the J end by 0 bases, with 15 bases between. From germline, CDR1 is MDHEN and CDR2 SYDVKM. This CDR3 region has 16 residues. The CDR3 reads CASSPQGLLSNQPQHF. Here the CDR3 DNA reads TGTGCCAGCAGCCCCCAAGGGTTGCTTAGCAATCAGCCCCAGCATTTT.

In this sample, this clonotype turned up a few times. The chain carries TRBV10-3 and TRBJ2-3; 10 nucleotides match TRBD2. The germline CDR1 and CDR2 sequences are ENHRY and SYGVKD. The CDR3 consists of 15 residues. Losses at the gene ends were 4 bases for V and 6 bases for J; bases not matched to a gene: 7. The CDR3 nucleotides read TGTGCCATCAGTGGCACTAGCGGGGAAGGGGATACGCAGTATTTT. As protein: CAISGTSGEGDTQYF.

CDR3 amino acids: CASSFVGGQETQYF. The DNA of the CDR3 is TGTGCCAGCAGCTTCGTGGGGGGTCAGGAGACCCAGTACTTC. This chain joins TRBV11-2 and TRBJ2-5; perhaps TRBD2 as D (6 bases). This CDR3 contains 14 residues. Per the germline V gene, CDR1 is SGHAT and CDR2 is FQNNGV. V lost 3 bases, J lost 5 bases, and 13 bases lay in between.

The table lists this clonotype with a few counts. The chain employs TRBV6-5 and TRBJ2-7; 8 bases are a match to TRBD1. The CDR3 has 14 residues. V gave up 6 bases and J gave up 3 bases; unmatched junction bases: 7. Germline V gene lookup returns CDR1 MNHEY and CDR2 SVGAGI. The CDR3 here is CASRTGRGLYEQYF. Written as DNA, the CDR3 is TGTGCCAGCAGGACTGGCAGGGGGCTCTACGAGCAGTACTTC.

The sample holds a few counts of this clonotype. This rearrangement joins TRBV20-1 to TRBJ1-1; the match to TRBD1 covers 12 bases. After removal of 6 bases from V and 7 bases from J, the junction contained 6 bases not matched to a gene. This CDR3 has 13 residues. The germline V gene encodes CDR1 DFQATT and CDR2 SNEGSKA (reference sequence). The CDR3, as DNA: TGCAGTGCGGGACAGGGGGCGGCTCTTGAAGCTTTCTTT. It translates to CSAGQGAALEAFF.

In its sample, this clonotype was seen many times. The CDR3 region has the DNA TGTGCCATCAGTGAGACAGAATTGGAGACCCAGTACTTC. Its protein is CAISETELETQYF. This sequence joins TRBV10-3 and TRBJ2-5; no clear D gene. Per germline, CDR1 ENHRY and CDR2 SYGVKD. Trimming removed 2 bases from V and 5 bases from J, with 9 bases in between. The length of the CDR3 is 13 residues.

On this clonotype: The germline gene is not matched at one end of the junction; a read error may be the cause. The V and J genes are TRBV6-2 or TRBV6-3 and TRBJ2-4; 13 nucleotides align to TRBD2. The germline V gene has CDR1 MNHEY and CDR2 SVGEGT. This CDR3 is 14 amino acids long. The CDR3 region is CASSPGTSGAKEGF. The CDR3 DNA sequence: TGTGCCAGCAGTCCCGGGACTAGCGGGGCCAAGGAAGGGTTC.

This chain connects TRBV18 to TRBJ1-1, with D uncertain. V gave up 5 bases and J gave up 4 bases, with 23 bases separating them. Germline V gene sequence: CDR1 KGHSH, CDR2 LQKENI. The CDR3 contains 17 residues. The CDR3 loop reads CASSSVRTALPGTEAFF. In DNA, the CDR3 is TGTGCCAGCTCATCGGTGAGAACAGCTCTTCCGGGCACTGAAGCTTTCTTT.